This TCR beta chain originates from a study of T cells in Graves' hyperthyroidism and ophthalmopathy. TCR beta CDR3 regions were amplified from RNA. The primer set for the first-round RT-PCR of the TCR CDR3 was HTBI. TCRdb redid the calling of the multiplex PCR reads with MiXCR, one entry per CDR3 protein. The profile shows about 380,000 distinct CDR3 sequences, under 20% of them singletons. Per the germline V gene, CDR1 is SEHNR and CDR2 is FQNEAQ (reference sequence). V was cut by 5 bases and J by 4 bases, with 14 bases left in between. The CDR3 is 14 residues long. From under 12 ml of fresh peripheral blood, PBMCs were isolated. This clonotype was observed many times.

This TCR came from a man between 18 and 35 years old with Graves' ophthalmopathy. The chain has TRBV7-9 and TRBJ1-2; D perhaps matches TRBD1 (5 bases). Source material: blood. The CDR3 loop is CASSQEEGLYGYTF. The CDR3 DNA follows: TGTGCCAGCAGCCAGGAGGAGGGACTCTATGGCTACACCTTC. Drawing the rest from reference TRBV7-9 and TRBJ1-2, the complete variable domain is DTGVSQNPRHKITKRGQNVTFRCDPISEHNRLYWYRQTLGQGPEFLTYFQNEAQLEKSRLLSDRFSAERPKGSFSTLEIQRTEQGDSAMYLCASSQEEGLYGYTFGSGTRLTVV.